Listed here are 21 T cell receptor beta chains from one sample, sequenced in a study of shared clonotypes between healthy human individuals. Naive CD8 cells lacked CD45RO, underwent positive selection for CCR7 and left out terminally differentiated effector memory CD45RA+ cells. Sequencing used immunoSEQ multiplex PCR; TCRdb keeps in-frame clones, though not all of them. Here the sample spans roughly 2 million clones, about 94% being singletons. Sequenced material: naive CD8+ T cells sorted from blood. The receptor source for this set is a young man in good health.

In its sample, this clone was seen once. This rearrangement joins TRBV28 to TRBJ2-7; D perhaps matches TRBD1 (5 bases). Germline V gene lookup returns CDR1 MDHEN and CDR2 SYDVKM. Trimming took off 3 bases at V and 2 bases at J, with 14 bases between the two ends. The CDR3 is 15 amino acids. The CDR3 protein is CASSFGLDKAYEQYF. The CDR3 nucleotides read TGTGCCAGCAGTTTTGGGTTGGACAAAGCCTACGAGCAGTACTTC.

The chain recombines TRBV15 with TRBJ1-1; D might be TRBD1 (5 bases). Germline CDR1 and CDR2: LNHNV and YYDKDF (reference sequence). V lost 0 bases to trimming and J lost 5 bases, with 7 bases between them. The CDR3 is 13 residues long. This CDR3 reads CATSRDTGTEAFF. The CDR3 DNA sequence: TGTGCCACCAGCAGAGACACAGGTACTGAAGCTTTCTTT.

In DNA, the CDR3 is TGCGCCAGCAGCCACAGGGATTCACCCCTCCACTTT. This translates into CASSHRDSPLHF. This chain joins TRBV4-1 and TRBJ1-6, with a tentative D call TRBD1 (5 bases). CDR1 is MGHRA and CDR2 is YSYEKL in the germline V gene. The CDR3 extends over 12 amino acids. With 3 bases removed from V and 8 bases from J, the gap between germline ends came to 5 bases.

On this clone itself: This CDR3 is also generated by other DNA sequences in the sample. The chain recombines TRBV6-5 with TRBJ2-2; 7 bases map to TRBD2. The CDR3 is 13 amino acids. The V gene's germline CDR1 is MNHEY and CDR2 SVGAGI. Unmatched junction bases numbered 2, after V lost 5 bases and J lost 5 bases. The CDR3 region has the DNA TGTGCCAGCAGTCCTAGCGGAACCGGGGAGCTGTTTTTT. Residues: CASSPSGTGELFF.

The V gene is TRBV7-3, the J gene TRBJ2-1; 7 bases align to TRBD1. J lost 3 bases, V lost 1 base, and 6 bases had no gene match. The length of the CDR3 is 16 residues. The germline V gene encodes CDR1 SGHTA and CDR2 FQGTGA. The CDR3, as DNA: TGTGCCAGCAGCTTAAGCCCGGGGACAGACTACAATGAGCAGTTCTTC. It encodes CASSLSPGTDYNEQFF. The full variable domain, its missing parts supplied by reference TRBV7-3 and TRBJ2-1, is GAGVSQTPSNKVTEKGKYVELRCDPISGHTALYWYRQSLGQGPEFLIYFQGTGAADDSGLPNDRFFAVRPEGSVSTLKIQRTERGDSAVYLCASSLSPGTDYNEQFFGPGTRLTVL.

The CDR3 bases are TGCGCCAGCAGCTCCCGAGACACGAGCTCCTATAATTCACCCCTCCACTTT. As protein: CASSSRDTSSYNSPLHF. The chain combines TRBV4-1 with TRBJ1-6, with D unresolved. This CDR3 region has 17 residues. Per the germline V gene, CDR1 is MGHRA and CDR2 is YSYEKL. The V end lost 5 bases, the J end lost 0 bases, and 14 bases lay between the germline ends.

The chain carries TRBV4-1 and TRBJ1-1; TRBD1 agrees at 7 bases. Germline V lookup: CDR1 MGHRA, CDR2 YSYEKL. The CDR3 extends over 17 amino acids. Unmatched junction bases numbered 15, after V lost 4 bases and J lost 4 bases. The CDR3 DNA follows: TGCGCCAGCAGCCTAACAGGGGCGGAGGAGGTGGGCACTGAAGCTTTCTTT. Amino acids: CASSLTGAEEVGTEAFF.

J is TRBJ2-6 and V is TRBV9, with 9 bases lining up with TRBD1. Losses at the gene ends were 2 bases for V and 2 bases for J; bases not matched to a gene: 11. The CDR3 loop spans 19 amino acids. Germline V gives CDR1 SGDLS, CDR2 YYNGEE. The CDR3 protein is CASSVPRTGEFAGANVLTF. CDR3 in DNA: TGTGCCAGCAGCGTTCCAAGGACAGGGGAATTTGCTGGGGCCAACGTCCTGACTTTC.

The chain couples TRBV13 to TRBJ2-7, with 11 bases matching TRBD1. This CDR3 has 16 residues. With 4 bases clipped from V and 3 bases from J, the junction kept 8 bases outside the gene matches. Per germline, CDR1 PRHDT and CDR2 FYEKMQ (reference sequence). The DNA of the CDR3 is TGTGCCAGCAGCTCCCGTGGACAGGGGGCACACTACGAGCAGTACTTC. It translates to CASSSRGQGAHYEQYF.

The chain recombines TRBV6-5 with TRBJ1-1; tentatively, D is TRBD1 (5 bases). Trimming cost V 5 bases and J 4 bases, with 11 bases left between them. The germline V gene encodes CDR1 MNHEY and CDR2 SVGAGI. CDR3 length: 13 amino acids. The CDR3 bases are TGTGCCAGCAGTCCTGAAAGGGGCACTGAAGCTTTCTTT. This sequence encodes CASSPERGTEAFF.

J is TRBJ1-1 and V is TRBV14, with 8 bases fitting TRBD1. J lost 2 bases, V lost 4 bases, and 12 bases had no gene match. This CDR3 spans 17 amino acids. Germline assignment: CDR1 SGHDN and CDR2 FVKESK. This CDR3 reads CASSRWLEDRVNTEAFF. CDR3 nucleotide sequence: TGTGCCAGCAGCCGTTGGCTCGAGGACAGGGTTAACACTGAAGCTTTCTTT.

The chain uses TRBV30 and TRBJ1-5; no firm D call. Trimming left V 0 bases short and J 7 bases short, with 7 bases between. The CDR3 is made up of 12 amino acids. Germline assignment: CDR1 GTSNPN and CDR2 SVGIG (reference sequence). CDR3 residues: CAWSVLDQPQHF. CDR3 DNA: TGTGCCTGGAGTGTATTGGACCAGCCCCAGCATTTT.

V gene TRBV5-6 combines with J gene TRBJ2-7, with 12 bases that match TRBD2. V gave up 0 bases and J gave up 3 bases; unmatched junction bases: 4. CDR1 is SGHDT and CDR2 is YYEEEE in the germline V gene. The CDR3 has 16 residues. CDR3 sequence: CASSLGTSGTHYEQYF. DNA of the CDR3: TGTGCCAGCAGCTTGGGGACTAGCGGGACCCACTACGAGCAGTACTTC.

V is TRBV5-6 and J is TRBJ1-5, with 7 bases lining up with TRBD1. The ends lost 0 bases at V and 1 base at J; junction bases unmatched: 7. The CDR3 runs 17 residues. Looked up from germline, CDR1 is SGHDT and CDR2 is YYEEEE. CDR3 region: CASSLGVGGVSNQPQHF. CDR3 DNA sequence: TGTGCCAGCAGCTTGGGGGTAGGGGGCGTAAGCAATCAGCCCCAGCATTTT.

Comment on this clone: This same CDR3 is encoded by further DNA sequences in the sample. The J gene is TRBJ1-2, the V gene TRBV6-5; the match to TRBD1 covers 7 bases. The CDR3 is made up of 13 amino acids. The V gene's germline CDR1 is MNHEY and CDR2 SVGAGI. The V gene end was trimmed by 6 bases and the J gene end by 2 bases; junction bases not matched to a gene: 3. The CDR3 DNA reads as TGTGCCAGCAGCCCGACAGGGAACTATGGCTACACCTTC. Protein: CASSPTGNYGYTF.

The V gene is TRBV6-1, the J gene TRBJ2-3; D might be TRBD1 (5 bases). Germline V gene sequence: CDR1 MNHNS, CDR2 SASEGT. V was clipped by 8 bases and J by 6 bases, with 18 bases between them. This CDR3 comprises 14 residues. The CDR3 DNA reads TGTGCCAGCGCAGGGTGGGATGATTACGATACGCAGTATTTT. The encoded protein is CASAGWDDYDTQYF.

Here the CDR3 reads CSARSTHGYTF. CDR3 DNA: TGCAGTGCTAGGTCAACCCATGGCTACACCTTC. V and J are TRBV20-1 and TRBJ1-2, with unresolved D. Germline V gives CDR1 DFQATT, CDR2 SNEGSKA (reference sequence). This CDR3 is 11 amino acids long. V was pared by 3 bases and J by 6 bases, with 8 bases between.

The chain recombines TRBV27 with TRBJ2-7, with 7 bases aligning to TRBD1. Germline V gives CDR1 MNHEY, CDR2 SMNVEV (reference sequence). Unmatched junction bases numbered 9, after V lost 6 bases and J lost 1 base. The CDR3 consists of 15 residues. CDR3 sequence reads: CASSLRDSLSYEQYF. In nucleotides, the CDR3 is TGTGCCAGCAGCCTTCGGGACAGTTTGTCCTACGAGCAGTACTTC.

The CDR3 coding sequence is TGCGCCAGCAGCCCCCCCGTGGGGATGGCCACTGAAGCTTTCTTT. It is translated as CASSPPVGMATEAFF. The rearrangement links TRBV4-1 to TRBJ1-1; D unclear. Germline V gene data show CDR1 as MGHRA and CDR2 as YSYEKL. There are 15 residues in the CDR3. Trimming left V 4 bases short and J 4 bases short, with 16 bases between.

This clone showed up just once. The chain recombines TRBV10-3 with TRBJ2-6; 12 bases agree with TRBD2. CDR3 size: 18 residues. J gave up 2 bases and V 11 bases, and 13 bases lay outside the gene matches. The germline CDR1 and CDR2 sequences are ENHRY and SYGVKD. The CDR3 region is CAPSRTSGTHPGANVLTF. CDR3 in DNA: TGTGCCCCCAGTCGGACTAGCGGGACCCACCCTGGGGCCAACGTCCTGACTTTC.

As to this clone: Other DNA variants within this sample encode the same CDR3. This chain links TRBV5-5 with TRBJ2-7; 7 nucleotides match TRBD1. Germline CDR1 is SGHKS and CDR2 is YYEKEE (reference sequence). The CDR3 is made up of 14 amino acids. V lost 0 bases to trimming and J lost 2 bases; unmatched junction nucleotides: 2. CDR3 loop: CASSLGTGPYEQYF. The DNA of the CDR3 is TGTGCCAGCAGCTTGGGGACAGGTCCCTACGAGCAGTACTTC.